The rows below give T cell receptor beta chains drawn from one sample of a study of long-term antiretroviral therapy in people with HIV. The method was immunoSEQ multiplex PCR; TCRdb's version includes in-frame clones alone and lacks a portion of them. The top ten clones hold 13% of a sample with around 13,000 clones, roughly 80% of them seen once. Sequences were derived from unsorted PBMCs, sampled 3.2 years before starting antiretroviral therapy. The receptors originated from a man between 35 and 55 years old with HIV. Each CDR3 is given with its conserved first and last residue. The D gene is left open where the match is weak. Only some rows state a clone size, as once, few, many or a class for expanded clones.

CDR3 DNA	CDR3 protein	V gene	clone size	CDR3 length	J gene	D gene
TGTGCCAGCAGTTACTCAAAAGGGGCTGGAAACACCATATATTTT	CASSYSKGAGNTIYF	TRBV6-5	-	15	TRBJ1-3	-
TGTGCCAGCAGCTTAGATATGGTCGAGATGAGAACCGGGGAGCTGTTTTTT	CASSLDMVEMRTGELFF	TRBV7-2	-	17	TRBJ2-2	-
TGTGCCAGCAGTTTGAACTACAGGGTTGGCTACACCTTC	CASSLNYRVGYTF	TRBV27	-	13	TRBJ1-2	-
TGTGCCAGCTGGGACGGACAGGGCTACACTGAAGCTTTCTTT	CASWDGQGYTEAFF	TRBV2	-	14	TRBJ1-1	TRBD1
TGTGCCAGCAGCTTGAGGGACCACTATGGCTACACCTTC	CASSLRDHYGYTF	TRBV11-3	-	13	TRBJ1-2	-
TGTGCCAGCCGGGACAGGGATCACACTGAAGCTTTCTTT	CASRDRDHTEAFF	TRBV7-9	few	13	TRBJ1-1	TRBD1
TGTGCCAGCAAAGAACAGTTCCATTCACCCCTCCACTTT	CASKEQFHSPLHF	TRBV25-1	-	13	TRBJ1-6	-
TGCGCCAGCAGCTTGGGGGGGAGCACAGATACGCAGTATTTT	CASSLGGSTDTQYF	TRBV5-1	-	14	TRBJ2-3	-
TGTGCTAGTGGCCCTACACAGGGGGAACCTCTATACAATGAGCAGTTCTTC	CASGPTQGEPLYNEQFF	TRBV12-5	-	17	TRBJ2-1	TRBD1
TGCAGCGTTGGAGGCCTAACCGGAATTACTAGCACAGATACGCAGTATTTT	CSVGGLTGITSTDTQYF	TRBV29-1	-	17	TRBJ2-3	-
TGTGCCAGCAGTGGCGGGCCGGAGCGCAATTCACCCCTCCACTTT	CASSGGPERNSPLHF	TRBV9	-	15	TRBJ1-6	-
TGTGCCAGCAGCTACCCCGGGACCAGAAATGGCTACACCTTC	CASSYPGTRNGYTF	TRBV5-5	-	14	TRBJ1-2	-
TGCAGCGTCCGCGGATCAGGGTCGGGGCAGCCCCAGCATTTT	CSVRGSGSGQPQHF	TRBV29-1	-	14	TRBJ1-5	-
TGTGCCAGCAGCTTAGGTTTCCCCGGGACTTTCTCCTACGAGCAGTACTTC	CASSLGFPGTFSYEQYF	TRBV7-8	-	17	TRBJ2-7	-
TGTGCCAGCAGCTTGCAGGCAACCCGGGCCGGGCAGCCCCAGCATTTT	CASSLQATRAGQPQHF	TRBV5-4	-	16	TRBJ1-5	-
TGCAGTGCTAGAGACCTAGATACGCAGTATTTT	CSARDLDTQYF	TRBV20-1	few	11	TRBJ2-3	-
TGCGCCAGCAGCCTCCCGACTAGCGGGGGGGAGGGCACCGGGGAGCTGTTTTTT	CASSLPTSGGEGTGELFF	TRBV5-1	-	18	TRBJ2-2	TRBD2
TGTGCCAGCACCCCAGGGGGGCAGGGCTATGGCTACACCTTC	CASTPGGQGYGYTF	TRBV6-1	-	14	TRBJ1-2	TRBD1
TGTGCCAGTAGTATGGGGGAGCAAAGTCTTTACGAGCAGTACTTC	CASSMGEQSLYEQYF	TRBV19	few	15	TRBJ2-7	-